Listed below are T cell receptor beta chains from one sample, sequenced in a study of identical twins. TCRdb redid the calling of the 5' RACE reads with MiXCR, one entry per CDR3 protein. The data show 1.5 million to 2 million distinct CDR3 sequences, about 31% seen once. The sequenced sample consisted of cord blood. The receptor set was obtained from a newborn girl in good health. Both conserved end residues are part of each CDR3. D genes are given only for firm matches. Rows may omit the clone size; those that give it use once, few, many or a size class.

CASSEPWQGTDTQYF | TGTGCCAGCAGTGAACCGTGGCAGGGCACAGATACGCAGTATTTT | NA | TRBJ2-3 | NA | TRBV28
CASNPAATGGNEKLFF | TGTGCCAGCAACCCCGCTGCGACAGGGGGTAATGAAAAACTGTTTTTT | TRBD1 | TRBJ1-4 | NA | TRBV6-6
CASSSTVGNTQYF | TGTGCCAGCAGCTCAACAGTGGGAAATACGCAGTATTTT | NA | TRBJ2-3 | NA | TRBV9
CASRTSTYNEQFF | TGTGCCAGCCGGACTAGCACCTACAATGAGCAGTTCTTC | TRBD2 | TRBJ2-1 | NA | TRBV6-5
CASSSADSGSPYNEQFF | TGTGCCAGCAGTTCCGCAGATAGCGGGAGTCCCTACAATGAGCAGTTCTTC | TRBD2 | TRBJ2-1 | NA | TRBV2
CAISDIEGMGGEQYF | TGTGCCATCAGTGATATCGAGGGTATGGGGGGGGAGCAGTACTTC | TRBD2 | TRBJ2-4 | NA | TRBV10-3
CRALAEGLEQYF | TGCAGGGCCCTAGCGGAGGGCCTGGAGCAGTACTTC | TRBD2 | TRBJ2-4 | NA | TRBV20-1
CASSEASGSVNEQFF | TGTGCCAGCAGTGAGGCTAGCGGGAGTGTGAATGAGCAGTTCTTC | TRBD2 | TRBJ2-1 | few | TRBV2
CASSLDTGGYEQYF | TGTGCCAGCAGTTTAGATACGGGGGGGTACGAGCAGTACTTC | TRBD2 | TRBJ2-7 | few | TRBV12-3/TRBV12-4
CASSQVRRMGGNEKLFF | TGCGCCAGCAGCCAAGTGAGGCGGATGGGGGGAAATGAAAAACTGTTTTTT | NA | TRBJ1-4 | few | TRBV4-1
CSATDPGSVLPNTEAFF | TGCAGTGCTACAGATCCGGGTAGTGTTCTTCCGAACACTGAAGCTTTCTTT | NA | TRBJ1-1 | NA | TRBV20-1
CASIPFGDPDTQYF | TGTGCCAGCATCCCGTTTGGGGATCCGGATACGCAGTATTTT | NA | TRBJ2-3 | NA | TRBV5-6
CASSQDSLAGGNLETQYF | TGTGCCAGCAGCCAAGATTCTTTAGCGGGGGGAAATCTCGAGACCCAGTACTTC | TRBD2 | TRBJ2-5 | NA | TRBV4-2
CAISESAGGYNEQYF | TGTGCCATCAGTGAGTCAGCGGGGGGGTACAATGAGCAGTACTTC | TRBD2 | TRBJ2-7 | NA | TRBV10-3
CASSPGTSGVRSSEQYF | TGTGCCAGCAGTCCCGGGACTAGCGGGGTTAGGTCGAGCGAGCAGTACTTC | TRBD2 | TRBJ2-7 | NA | TRBV12-3/TRBV12-4
CASSPHQIDKDLYGYTF | TGCGCCAGCAGCCCCCACCAGATTGACAAGGACCTCTATGGCTACACCTTC | NA | TRBJ1-2 | few | TRBV5-1
CSARGTVATDTQYF | TGCAGTGCTAGAGGCACAGTCGCCACAGATACGCAGTATTTT | NA | TRBJ2-3 | few | TRBV20-1
CASSYAYGYTF | TGTGCCAGCAGTTACGCCTATGGCTACACCTTC | NA | TRBJ1-2 | many | TRBV6-2/TRBV6-3
CASSLSGLAGKVNEQFF | TGTGCCAGCAGTTTAAGTGGACTAGCGGGGAAGGTTAATGAGCAGTTCTTC | TRBD2 | TRBJ2-1 | few | TRBV12-3/TRBV12-4
CSVEAPSTSGSLETQYF | TGCAGCGTCGAGGCCCCTTCGACTAGCGGGAGTTTAGAGACCCAGTACTTC | TRBD2 | TRBJ2-5 | many | TRBV29-1
CASSLVRGGILTDTQYF | TGTGCCAGCAGCTTAGTTCGTGGCGGGATTCTTACAGATACGCAGTATTTT | NA | TRBJ2-3 | few | TRBV11-2
CASSFHGSFSDTQYF | TGTGCCAGCAGTTTTCATGGTAGCTTTTCTGATACGCAGTATTTT | NA | TRBJ2-3 | NA | TRBV12-3/TRBV12-4
CASSLFSQGDYGYTF | TGTGCCAGTAGCTTATTCTCCCAAGGGGACTATGGCTACACCTTC | NA | TRBJ1-2 | NA | TRBV7-8
CSARGARQGGSTDTQYF | TGCAGTGCTAGAGGGGCCAGACAGGGGGGATCCACAGATACGCAGTATTTT | TRBD1 | TRBJ2-3 | few | TRBV20-1
CASSLNRGFYEQYF | TGCGCCAGCAGCTTGAACAGGGGGTTTTACGAGCAGTACTTC | TRBD1 | TRBJ2-7 | many | TRBV5-1
CASSYSTQARNIQYF | TGTGCCAGCAGTTACTCGACCCAGGCCAGGAACATTCAGTACTTC | NA | TRBJ2-4 | NA | TRBV6-6
CSASDGIYEQYF | TGCAGTGCTAGCGATGGAATCTACGAGCAGTACTTC | NA | TRBJ2-7 | few | TRBV20-1
CASSPRGSGYEQYF | TGTGCCAGCAGCCCGCGGGGCAGCGGATACGAGCAGTACTTC | NA | TRBJ2-7 | few | TRBV3-1
CASSLLGSNTEAFF | TGCGCCAGCAGCTTGCTGGGGTCTAACACTGAAGCTTTCTTT | NA | TRBJ1-1 | few | TRBV5-1
CSARVPDGYNSPLHF | TGCAGTGCTAGAGTTCCCGACGGTTATAATTCACCCCTCCACTTT | NA | TRBJ1-6 | NA | TRBV20-1
CASSFRGPNYEQYF | TGTGCCAGCAGTTTTCGAGGGCCCAACTACGAGCAGTACTTC | NA | TRBJ2-7 | NA | TRBV28
CSAREVTGVFDEQYF | TGCAGTGCTAGAGAGGTGACAGGGGTTTTCGACGAGCAGTACTTC | TRBD1 | TRBJ2-7 | few | TRBV20-1
CASSPFPGLAGNAQFF | TGTGCCAGCAGCCCGTTCCCGGGACTAGCGGGAAATGCGCAGTTCTTC | TRBD2 | TRBJ2-1 | NA | TRBV3-1
CASSQVGGGAHEQYF | TGTGCCAGCAGCCAAGTTGGCGGGGGAGCCCACGAGCAGTACTTC | TRBD2 | TRBJ2-7 | few | TRBV3-1
CASSPTGGRSETQFF | TGTGCCAGCTCACCGACTGGAGGTCGTTCAGAGACCCAGTTCTTC | NA | TRBJ2-1 | NA | TRBV18
CASTPFHGEGEQYF | TGTGCCAGCACCCCATTCCATGGGGAAGGGGAGCAGTACTTC | NA | TRBJ2-4 | NA | TRBV6-6
CASSLGDRGFGNTIYF | TGCGCCAGCAGCTTGGGGGACAGGGGTTTCGGAAACACCATATATTTT | TRBD1 | TRBJ1-3 | NA | TRBV5-1
CASSFRLAGGLFHEQFF | TGTGCCAGCAGCTTTCGACTAGCGGGAGGGCTTTTTCATGAGCAGTTCTTC | TRBD2 | TRBJ2-1 | few | TRBV7-9
CASSQTEGQRYGYTF | TGCGCCAGCAGCCAAACTGAGGGACAGCGCTATGGCTACACCTTC | TRBD1 | TRBJ1-2 | NA | TRBV4-1
CSARGTGLIQETQYF | TGCAGTGCTAGAGGGACAGGATTAATCCAAGAGACCCAGTACTTC | TRBD1 | TRBJ2-5 | NA | TRBV20-1
CASSYIVHTGGDDGAFF | TGTGCCAGCAGTTACATAGTCCACACAGGCGGCGATGATGGAGCTTTCTTT | NA | TRBJ1-1 | few | TRBV6-6
CASSLDLAGGHTGELFF | TGTGCCAGCAGCTTAGATCTAGCGGGAGGGCACACCGGGGAGCTGTTTTTT | TRBD2 | TRBJ2-2 | NA | TRBV11-2
CASSWGQTGSEQYF | TGTGCCAGCAGTTGGGGCCAGACAGGGAGTGAGCAGTACTTC | TRBD1 | TRBJ2-7 | NA | TRBV27